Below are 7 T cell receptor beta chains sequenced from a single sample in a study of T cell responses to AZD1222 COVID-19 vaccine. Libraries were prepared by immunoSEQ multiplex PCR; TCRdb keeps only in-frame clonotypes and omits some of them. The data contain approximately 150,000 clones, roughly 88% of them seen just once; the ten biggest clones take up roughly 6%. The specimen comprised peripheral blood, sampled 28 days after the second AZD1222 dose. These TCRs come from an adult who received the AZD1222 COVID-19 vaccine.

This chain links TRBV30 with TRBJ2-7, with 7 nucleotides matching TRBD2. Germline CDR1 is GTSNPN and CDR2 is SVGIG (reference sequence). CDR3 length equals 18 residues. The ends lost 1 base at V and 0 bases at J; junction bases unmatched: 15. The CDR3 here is CAWSAPRMGRGSSYEQYF. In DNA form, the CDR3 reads TGTGCCTGGAGTGCCCCCCGGATGGGGCGGGGGAGCTCCTACGAGCAGTACTTC.

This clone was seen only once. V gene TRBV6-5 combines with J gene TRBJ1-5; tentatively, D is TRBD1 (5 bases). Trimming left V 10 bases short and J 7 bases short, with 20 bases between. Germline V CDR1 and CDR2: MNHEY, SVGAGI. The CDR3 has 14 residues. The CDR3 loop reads CATAVGTGGQPQHF. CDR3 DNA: TGTGCCACAGCAGTCGGGACCGGAGGCCAGCCCCAGCATTTT.

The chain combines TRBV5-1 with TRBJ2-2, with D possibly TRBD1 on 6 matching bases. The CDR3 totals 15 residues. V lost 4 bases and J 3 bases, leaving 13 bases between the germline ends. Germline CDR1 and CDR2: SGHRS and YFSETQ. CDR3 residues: CASSQQTGYTGELFF. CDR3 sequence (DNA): TGCGCCAGCAGCCAACAAACAGGGTACACCGGGGAGCTGTTTTTT.

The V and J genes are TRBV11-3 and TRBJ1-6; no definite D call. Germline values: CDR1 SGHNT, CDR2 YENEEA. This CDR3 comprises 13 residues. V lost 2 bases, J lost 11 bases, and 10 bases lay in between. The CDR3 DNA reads TGTGCCAGCAGCTTATCCCGTTCGGCACCCCTCCACTTT. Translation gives CASSLSRSAPLHF.

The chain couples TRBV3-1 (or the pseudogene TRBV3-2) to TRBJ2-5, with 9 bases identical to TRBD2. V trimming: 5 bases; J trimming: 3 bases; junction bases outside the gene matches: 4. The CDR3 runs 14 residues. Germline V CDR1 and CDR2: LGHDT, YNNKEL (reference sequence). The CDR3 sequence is CASSYSGGKETQYF. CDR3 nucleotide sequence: TGTGCCAGCAGCTATAGCGGGGGCAAAGAGACCCAGTACTTC.

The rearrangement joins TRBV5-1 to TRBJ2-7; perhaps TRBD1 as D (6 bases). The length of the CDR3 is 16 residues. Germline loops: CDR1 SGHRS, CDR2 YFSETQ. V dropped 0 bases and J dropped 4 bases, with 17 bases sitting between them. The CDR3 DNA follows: TGCGCCAGCAGCTTGGCCTCAGGACAGCCAAAATACGAGCAGTACTTC. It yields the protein CASSLASGQPKYEQYF.

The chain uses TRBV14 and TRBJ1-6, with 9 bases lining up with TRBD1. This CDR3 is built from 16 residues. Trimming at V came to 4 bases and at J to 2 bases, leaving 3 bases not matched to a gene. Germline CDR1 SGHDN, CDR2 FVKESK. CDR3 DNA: TGTGCCAGCAGCCCTGGGACAGGGACCTATAATTCACCCCTCCACTTT. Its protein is CASSPGTGTYNSPLHF.